This passage covers 26 T cell receptor beta chains from one sample sequenced in a study of T cells in localized non-small cell lung cancer. Clones were read by immunoSEQ multiplex PCR, and TCRdb kept only the in-frame ones, dropping some. The data hold tens of thousands of clones, with approximately 83% observed a single time. Material: peripheral blood, obtained before any cancer treatment. The receptors shown here come from a man aged 40 to 69 with stage I lung adenocarcinoma.

This chain joins TRBV7-2 and TRBJ2-7; D is perhaps TRBD1 (5 bases). Trimming took 5 bases from V and 7 from J, leaving 12 bases between them. Per germline, CDR1 SGHTA and CDR2 FQGNSA. There are 12 residues in the CDR3. CDR3 region: CASSAQAGEQYF. For the CDR3, the DNA is TGTGCCAGCAGCGCGCAGGCAGGGGAGCAGTACTTC.

This chain joins TRBV5-8 and TRBJ1-1; perhaps TRBD1 as D (6 bases). CDR1 and CDR2 from the germline V gene are SGHTS and YDEGEE. Trimming cost V 1 base and J 0 bases, with 19 bases left between them. This CDR3 region has 18 residues. As DNA, the CDR3 is TGTGCCAGCAGCTTGAACACGTGGGGGGCGCCTATGAACACTGAAGCTTTCTTT. This sequence encodes CASSLNTWGAPMNTEAFF.

The rearrangement joins TRBV5-4 to TRBJ2-3, with D possibly TRBD2 on 5 matching bases. The V and J ends lost 3 bases and 4 bases respectively, with 12 bases between them. This CDR3 comprises 14 residues. Germline loops: CDR1 SGHNT, CDR2 YYREEE (reference sequence). For the CDR3, the DNA is TGTGCCAGCAGCTCCAGCGGCAACCCAGATACGCAGTATTTT. It specifies CASSSSGNPDTQYF.

The genes are TRBV28 and TRBJ1-2; 8 bases are shared with TRBD1. The germline gives CDR1 MDHEN, CDR2 SYDVKM. The CDR3 is 16 residues long. V lost 2 bases and J lost 4; bases outside the gene matches: 9. The CDR3 reads CASSLGTGTGVYGYTF. The CDR3 DNA reads as TGTGCCAGCAGTTTAGGGACCGGGACAGGCGTCTATGGCTACACCTTC.

The chain is built from TRBV12-5 and TRBJ2-2, with a possible D match to TRBD1 (6 bases). This CDR3 comprises 14 residues. Germline CDR1 reads LGHNT; CDR2 reads FRNRAP. V shed 6 bases and J shed 0 bases, with 8 bases lying between them. This CDR3 is CASGQGSNTGELFF. The CDR3 region has the DNA TGTGCTAGTGGACAGGGATCGAACACCGGGGAGCTGTTTTTT.

The chain combines TRBV13 with TRBJ2-7; TRBD1 agrees at 8 bases. The germline CDR1 and CDR2 sequences are PRHDT and FYEKMQ (reference sequence). Germline trimming cut 5 bases from V and 2 bases from J; bases unmatched to any gene: 5. The CDR3 runs to 14 residues. CDR3 region: CASSTRDRTYEQYF. The CDR3 nucleotides read TGTGCCAGCAGCACCCGGGACAGGACCTACGAGCAGTACTTC.

The chain combines TRBV5-1 with TRBJ1-3, with 7 nucleotides matching TRBD1. V was pared by 5 bases and J by 0 bases, with 5 bases of the junction left unmatched. CDR3 length: 15 residues. Germline V gene data show CDR1 as SGHRS and CDR2 as YFSETQ. The CDR3 here is CASRFDRDSGNTIYF. In DNA, the CDR3 is TGCGCCAGCAGATTCGACAGGGACTCTGGAAACACCATATATTTT.

This rearrangement joins TRBV7-3 to TRBJ2-1, with TRBD2 matching over 10 bases. Unmatched junction bases numbered 7, after V lost 8 bases and J lost 3 bases. This CDR3 spans 15 amino acids. Germline V gene data show CDR1 as SGHTA and CDR2 as FQGTGA. For the CDR3, the DNA is TGTGCCAGCTCAACTAGCGGGGTAGTCTACAATGAGCAGTTCTTC. Translating gives CASSTSGVVYNEQFF.

The genes are TRBV2 and TRBJ2-1, with 8 bases that match TRBD2. CDR1 is SNHLY and CDR2 is FYNNEI in the germline V gene. Unmatched junction bases numbered 12, after V lost 6 bases and J lost 5 bases. This CDR3 region has 16 residues. This CDR3 is CASSPPGGLGDNEQFF. CDR3 bases: TGTGCCAGCAGCCCTCCGGGGGGACTAGGGGACAATGAGCAGTTCTTC.

The V gene is TRBV6-6, the J gene TRBJ2-1, with 12 bases identical to TRBD2. J gave up 7 bases and V 6 bases, and 7 bases lay outside the gene matches. The CDR3 sequence is 15 residues long. The germline CDR1 and CDR2 sequences are MNHNY and SVGAGI (reference sequence). CDR3 bases: TGTGCCAGCAGCGCTGGACTAGCGGGAAGGAATGAGCAGTTCTTC. It translates to CASSAGLAGRNEQFF.

V usage is TRBV7-6 and J usage is TRBJ1-4; 10 nucleotides line up with TRBD1. This CDR3 spans 16 amino acids. Germline V gene data show CDR1 as SGHVS and CDR2 as FNYEAQ. V lost 2 bases, J lost 7 bases, and 7 bases stayed unmatched. The DNA for the CDR3 is TGTGCCAGCAGCTTACCGCAGACAGGGGGCATTGAAAAACTGTTTTTT. Translating gives CASSLPQTGGIEKLFF.

This chain joins TRBV30 and TRBJ1-5; maybe TRBD1 (5 bases). CDR1 is GTSNPN, CDR2 SVGIG, per germline (reference sequence). The length of the CDR3 is 13 residues. V was cut by 0 bases and J by 7 bases, with 10 bases left in between. CDR3 DNA sequence: TGTGCCTGGAGTGTTGGGGGACGGCAGCCCCAGCATTTT. This codes for CAWSVGGRQPQHF.

The chain joins TRBV7-9 to TRBJ1-2, with a weak D call TRBD1 (5 bases). Germline CDR1 is SEHNR and CDR2 is FQNEAQ (reference sequence). The CDR3 loop spans 15 amino acids. The V and J ends lost 6 bases and 4 bases respectively, with 18 bases between them. The CDR3 is CASRSAGSHSYGYTF. Written as DNA, the CDR3 is TGTGCCAGCAGATCCGCAGGGTCCCATTCCTATGGCTACACCTTC.

The chain has TRBV6-5 and TRBJ2-7; the match to TRBD2 covers 14 bases. CDR1 and CDR2 (germline): MNHEY, SVGAGI. This CDR3 contains 15 residues. The ends lost 0 bases at V and 6 bases at J; junction bases unmatched: 1. The CDR3 DNA is TGTGCCAGCAGTTACTCGGGGACTAGCGGGAGCGAGCAGTACTTC. It is translated as CASSYSGTSGSEQYF.

The chain couples TRBV11-1 to TRBJ2-3; no clear D. The V end lost 2 bases, the J end lost 4 bases, and 7 bases lay between the germline ends. This CDR3 has 13 amino acids. The germline CDR1 and CDR2 sequences are SGHAT and FQDESV (reference sequence). Here the CDR3 reads CASSLRPPDTQYF. In DNA, the CDR3 is TGTGCCAGCAGCTTACGACCACCAGATACGCAGTATTTT.

J is TRBJ2-4 and V is TRBV5-1; either TRBD1 or TRBD2 may fit D (6 bases each). Deletions cut 6 bases from V and 5 bases from J, with 18 bases between. This CDR3 has 15 residues. Germline values: CDR1 SGHRS, CDR2 YFSETQ. The CDR3 DNA sequence: TGCGCCAGCACTACCGCCCCCGGGGGCGAAAACATTCAGTACTTC. It specifies CASTTAPGGENIQYF.

The chain links TRBV29-1 to TRBJ1-1, with 11 bases fitting TRBD1. Germline trimming cut 6 bases from V and 1 base from J; bases unmatched to any gene: 7. CDR1 and CDR2 from the germline V gene are SQVTM and ANQGSEA. This CDR3 contains 15 residues. CDR3 nucleotide sequence: TGCAGCGTCGGACAGGGGGCGACTACGAACACTGAAGCTTTCTTT. Its protein is CSVGQGATTNTEAFF.

CDR3: CASSWTSAAYEQYF. CDR3 nucleotides: TGCGCCAGCAGCTGGACTAGCGCTGCCTACGAGCAGTACTTC. V gene TRBV5-1 combines with J gene TRBJ2-7, with 9 bases lining up with TRBD2. CDR1 is SGHRS, CDR2 YFSETQ, per germline. The CDR3 covers 14 residues. J lost 2 bases, V lost 3 bases, and 3 bases had no gene match.

This rearrangement joins TRBV28 to TRBJ2-5; 9 positions match TRBD2. The DNA end favors TRBJ2-7, so the J call may be wrong. The V gene's germline CDR1 is MDHEN and CDR2 SYDVKM. The CDR3 sequence is 15 residues long. The CDR3 reads CASSSRGGGWSEQYF. The CDR3 region has the DNA TGTGCCAGCAGTTCCCGCGGGGGGGGATGGAGCGAGCAGTACTTC.

This clone appeared a few times. This chain's CDR3 is CASSTTGGYEQYF. The CDR3 nucleotides are TGTGCCAGCAGCACGACAGGGGGGTACGAGCAGTACTTC. The V call is TRBV7-2, the J call TRBJ2-7; 9 bases align to TRBD1. Germline-derived CDR1 and CDR2 are SGHTA and FQGNSA. This CDR3 has 13 amino acids. The V segment lost 5 bases and the J segment 4 bases; nucleotides outside the gene matches: 3.

The V gene is TRBV4-2, the J gene TRBJ2-1, with D perhaps TRBD1 (6 bases). There are 17 residues in the CDR3. Germline CDR1 and CDR2: LGHNA and YNFKEQ. V lost 4 bases and J lost 0, with 16 bases in between. CDR3: CASSPGASRSSYNEQFF. CDR3 in DNA: TGTGCCAGCAGCCCAGGGGCTAGCCGGAGCTCCTACAATGAGCAGTTCTTC.

This clone was seen only once. This sequence joins TRBV7-3 and TRBJ2-1, with 9 bases matching TRBD2. The germline V gene has CDR1 SGHTA and CDR2 FQGTGA. The trim removed 5 bases at V and 7 bases at J, leaving 9 bases unmatched. CDR3 length: 15 amino acids. CDR3 nucleotides: TGTGCCAGCAGCCTCATAGCGGGAGATGTGAATGAGCAGTTCTTC. Residues: CASSLIAGDVNEQFF.

V gene TRBV11-3 combines with J gene TRBJ2-1; perhaps TRBD1 as D (5 bases). Looked up from germline, CDR1 is SGHNT and CDR2 is YENEEA. The V and J ends lost 1 base and 5 bases respectively, with 12 bases between them. There are 15 residues in the CDR3. The CDR3 DNA follows: TGTGCCAGCAGCTTAGGGGGCGACCGAGACAATGAGCAGTTCTTC. This encodes CASSLGGDRDNEQFF.

The rearrangement links TRBV11-3 to TRBJ2-7, with D unresolved. CDR3 length: 15 residues. V was cut by 0 bases and J by 5 bases, with 14 bases left in between. The germline gives CDR1 SGHNT, CDR2 YENEEA. CDR3 sequence (DNA): TGTGCCAGCAGCTTAGATGCCGGGTCTGGGAACGAGCAGTACTTC. This translates into CASSLDAGSGNEQYF.

This chain uses TRBV28 with TRBJ2-5, with TRBD1 matching 7 bases. The CDR3 has 14 amino acids. V shed 5 bases, J shed 3 bases, and the junction held 6 bases outside the gene matches. From germline, CDR1 is MDHEN and CDR2 SYDVKM. The CDR3 DNA is TGTGCCAGCAGTATGGGACAGCTAAAAGAGACCCAGTACTTC. It translates to CASSMGQLKETQYF.

The chain joins TRBV6-1 to TRBJ1-2; 12 bases are shared with TRBD1. CDR3 length: 15 residues. J gave up 8 bases and V 4 bases, and 8 bases lay outside the gene matches. Germline V gene lookup returns CDR1 MNHNS and CDR2 SASEGT. As DNA, the CDR3 is TGTGCCAGCAGTGGGACCGGGACAGGGGGCAAGGGCTACACCTTC. Its translation: CASSGTGTGGKGYTF.